A selection of T cell receptor beta chains follows, all from one sample in a study of PD-L1 blockade in urothelial cancer. TCRdb's table, derived via immunoSEQ multiplex PCR, lists solely in-frame clones and lacks some. The profile shows some 53,000 clones, about three quarters of them singletons. The source was PBMCs, collected around atezolizumab (anti-PD-L1) treatment. These receptors were collected from a man aged 70 or older with urothelial cancer. Both conserved end residues are part of each CDR3. The D gene is left open where the match is weak. Size is stated for part of the rows, as once, few or many counts, or as a class when the clone is expanded.

size,D,J,V,CDR3,DNA
-,TRBD1,TRBJ1-1,TRBV6-6,CASSYRTGHTEAFF,TGTGCCAGCAGTTACCGGACAGGGCATACTGAAGCTTTCTTT
-,TRBD1,TRBJ1-1,TRBV27,CASSTHRGEDTEAFF,TGTGCCAGCAGTACCCACAGGGGAGAGGACACTGAAGCTTTCTTT
-,-,TRBJ1-5,TRBV7-9,CASSLRGQNQPQHF,TGTGCCAGCAGCTTACGCGGACAAAATCAGCCCCAGCATTTT
few,TRBD1,TRBJ2-3,TRBV2,CASIGFGSGGTDTDTQYF,TGTGCCAGCATTGGGTTCGGATCCGGTGGGACAGACACAGATACGCAGTATTTT
-,TRBD1,TRBJ1-2,TRBV7-9,CASSLGQGNYGYTF,TGTGCCAGCAGCTTGGGACAGGGGAACTATGGCTACACCTTC
once,TRBD2,TRBJ2-3,TRBV11-3,CASSAWEGDTQYF,TGTGCCAGCAGCGCCTGGGAGGGGGATACGCAGTATTTT
-,TRBD2,TRBJ2-1,TRBV2,CASRGGLAGGSNEQFF,TGTGCCAGCAGGGGGGGACTAGCGGGGGGTAGTAATGAGCAGTTCTTC
few,-,TRBJ1-3,TRBV14,CASSLPGQWPGNTIYF,TGTGCCAGCAGCCTCCCCGGACAGTGGCCTGGAAACACCATATATTTT
-,TRBD1,TRBJ2-1,TRBV7-3,CASSLGQGEGHEQFF,TGTGCCAGCAGCTTGGGACAGGGGGAGGGCCATGAGCAGTTCTTC
few,-,TRBJ2-3,TRBV28,CASSSPAQGADTQYF,TGTGCCAGCAGCTCGCCGGCACAGGGTGCAGATACGCAGTATTTT
-,-,TRBJ2-5,TRBV11-2,CASSLRETQYF,TGTGCCAGCAGCTTACGGGAGACCCAGTACTTC
-,-,TRBJ1-5,TRBV5-8,CASSYVQGVGNQPQHF,TGTGCCAGCAGTTACGTACAGGGCGTCGGCAATCAGCCCCAGCATTTT
few,TRBD2,TRBJ2-2,TRBV5-1,CASSNLAGMAGELFF,TGCGCCAGCAGCAATCTAGCGGGAATGGCCGGGGAGCTGTTTTTT
-,-,TRBJ2-6,TRBV7-3,CASSQMGGGANVLTF,TGTGCCAGCAGCCAAATGGGAGGTGGGGCCAACGTCCTGACTTTC
many,TRBD1,TRBJ1-4,TRBV4-1,CASSHGDRENEKLFF,TGCGCCAGCAGCCACGGGGACAGGGAGAATGAAAAACTGTTTTTT
-,-,TRBJ2-7,TRBV28,CASSGRRQGSYEQYF,TGTGCCAGCAGTGGCCGCCGACAAGGTAGCTACGAGCAGTACTTC
-,TRBD1,TRBJ2-7,TRBV18,CASSPIKPGYRGFLLYEQYF,TGTGCCAGCTCACCAATAAAACCCGGATACAGGGGGTTTCTTTTGTACGAGCAGTACTTC
-,TRBD1,TRBJ1-2,TRBV7-2,CASSYQTGGASGYTF,TGTGCCAGCAGCTACCAGACAGGGGGCGCTAGTGGCTACACCTTC
few,-,TRBJ1-4,TRBV7-6,CASSLGAFTGKLFF,TGTGCCAGCAGCTTAGGCGCATTTACGGGAAAACTGTTTTTT
-,-,TRBJ2-1,TRBV4-2,CASSQESPGWVDYNEQFF,TGTGCCAGCAGCCAAGAGTCCCCGGGGTGGGTGGACTACAATGAGCAGTTCTTC
-,TRBD2,TRBJ2-1,TRBV9,CASSAGTSGGDEQFF,TGTGCCAGCAGCGCCGGGACTAGCGGGGGGGATGAGCAGTTCTTC
-,TRBD1,TRBJ2-6,TRBV19,CASTAPGTGISGANVLTF,TGTGCCAGTACCGCCCCCGGGACAGGGATCTCTGGGGCCAACGTCCTGACTTTC
-,-,TRBJ1-2,TRBV6-5,CASSPPGISDGYTF,TGTGCCAGCAGTCCCCCCGGGATATCAGATGGCTACACCTTC
-,TRBD2,TRBJ2-5,TRBV15,CATSRDRIAGGEETQYF,TGTGCCACCAGCAGAGATCGAATAGCGGGGGGGGAAGAGACCCAGTACTTC
-,TRBD2,TRBJ2-1,TRBV6-1,CASSGPSGSSYNEQFF,TGTGCCAGCAGTGGGCCTAGCGGGAGCTCCTACAATGAGCAGTTCTTC
-,TRBD1,TRBJ1-6,TRBV6-5,CASRPRQGGSSPLHF,TGTGCCAGCAGACCCCGACAGGGTGGGAGTTCACCCCTCCACTTT
once,-,TRBJ1-1,TRBV6-5,CASKSPNTEAFF,TGTGCCAGCAAAAGCCCGAACACTGAAGCTTTCTTT
-,-,TRBJ1-2,TRBV28,CASSFSKRGYTF,TGTGCCAGCAGTTTTTCTAAGCGGGGCTACACCTTC
-,TRBD2,TRBJ2-1,TRBV7-3,CASSPNSGGAYNEQFF,TGTGCCAGCAGCCCCAATAGCGGGGGGGCCTACAATGAGCAGTTCTTC
-,-,TRBJ2-7,TRBV2,CASSPPGAEYEQYF,TGTGCCAGCAGCCCCCCGGGAGCGGAGTACGAGCAGTACTTC
few,TRBD2,TRBJ2-1,TRBV25-1,CASSDGLAGGNEQFF,TGTGCCAGCAGTGATGGACTAGCGGGAGGTAATGAGCAGTTCTTC
once,TRBD1,TRBJ1-4,TRBV5-1,CASSLTGGGEKLFF,TGCGCCAGCAGCTTAACAGGGGGGGGTGAAAAACTGTTTTTT
-,-,TRBJ1-2,TRBV10-2,CASSETGSYGYTF,TGCGCCAGCAGTGAGACAGGAAGTTATGGCTACACCTTC
-,-,TRBJ2-3,TRBV21-1,CASSIQRTETTDTQYF,TGTGCCAGCAGCATTCAGAGGACAGAGACCACAGATACGCAGTATTTT
-,-,TRBJ1-5,TRBV18,CASSPDRYQPQHF,TGTGCCAGCTCACCAGACAGGTATCAGCCCCAGCATTTT
-,TRBD2,TRBJ2-3,TRBV30,CAWAAPMGREYTDTQYF,TGTGCCTGGGCCGCCCCAATGGGGAGGGAATACACAGATACGCAGTATTTT
-,-,TRBJ2-1,TRBV11-3,CASSPTRNEDNEQFF,TGTGCCAGCAGCCCAACTAGAAACGAGGACAATGAGCAGTTCTTC
-,-,TRBJ1-3,TRBV2,CASSAGTTGNTIYF,TGTGCCAGCAGCGCTGGGACTACTGGAAACACCATATATTTT
-,-,TRBJ1-1,TRBV13,CASSLRQNTEAFF,TGTGCCAGCAGCCTTCGACAGAACACTGAAGCTTTCTTT
-,-,TRBJ2-3,TRBV9,CASSVADSPSTDTQYF,TGTGCCAGCAGCGTAGCTGACAGCCCTAGCACAGATACGCAGTATTTT
-,-,TRBJ1-2,TRBV18,CASSPSPTGDGYGYTF,TGTGCCAGCTCACCATCCCCTACAGGAGATGGCTATGGCTACACCTTC
few,-,TRBJ1-1,TRBV27,CASSFDRNTEAFF,TGTGCCAGCAGTTTCGACAGAAACACTGAAGCTTTCTTT
few,TRBD2,TRBJ2-3,TRBV11-3,CASSFLKRGGRDTQYF,TGTGCCAGCAGCTTCCTGAAGCGGGGGGGCAGAGATACGCAGTATTTT